This T cell receptor (beta chain) was sequenced during a study of blood T cell repertoires in COVID-19. Study-wide context: Sources were T cells, B-cell-depleted T cells, or PBMCs; the material itself was cDNA or gDNA.

Data came from immunoSEQ multiplex PCR; TCRdb stores just in-frame clones and leaves some out. The sample holds 250,000 to 300,000 clones; around nine tenths are singletons and the top ten take roughly 2.1%. Sample: peripheral blood. The sequence was obtained from a man in his fifties or sixties with acute or convalescent COVID-19.

The CDR3 spells CASTVAGTAYSPLHF. In nucleotides, the CDR3 is TGTGCCAGTACCGTAGCCGGGACAGCCTATTCACCCCTCCACTTT. The chain couples TRBV19 to TRBJ1-6, with TRBD1 matching over 7 bases. This CDR3 is built from 15 residues. J was trimmed by 8 bases and V by 7 bases; bases with no gene match: 11. CDR1 and CDR2 from the germline V gene are LNHDA and SQIVND (reference sequence).